This TCR beta chain was obtained from a study of blood T cells in healthy people across ages. This clonotype was recorded a few times. Antigen specificity is unknown. V was cut by 5 bases and J by 4 bases, with 12 bases left in between. The CDR3 runs to 13 residues. Germline CDR1 and CDR2: MNHEY and SVGEGT. Alongside a J-beta primer mix, a sample-barcoded 5' primer served in a second PCR lasting roughly 6 to 12 cycles. A single record per CDR3 protein comes from TCRdb applying MiXCR to the 5' RACE reads. The sample includes a few hundred thousand distinct CDR3 sequences, roughly half of them seen just once. Findings and caveats of the study: Observed TCR beta diversity per million T cells went down as age went up. This fall followed a roughly linear course with age.

This clonotype originated in a man aged 55 to 70 in good health. Sequencing was carried out using blood. J is TRBJ2-7 and V is TRBV6-2 or TRBV6-3; the D call may be TRBD1 or TRBD2 (5 bases each). CDR3 DNA: TGTGCCAGCAGTCTCGGGGACCCTTACGAGCAGTACTTC. Translating it yields CASSLGDPYEQYF.